This T cell receptor (beta chain) derives from a study of blood T cell repertoires in COVID-19. The wider study: COVID-19 samples, acute and convalescent, were from the United States, Italy and Spain. The analysed material was cDNA or gDNA that came from T cells, B-cell-depleted T cells, or PBMCs.

Original data processing: Reference gene primer amplification gave estimated nucleated cell counts. Data came from immunoSEQ multiplex PCR; TCRdb stores just in-frame clones and leaves some out. The D gene and trimming were derived from the DNA, and the V and J assignments and clone size from that table. Among roughly 27,000 clones, over 70% were seen once, and the ten largest hold about half. The V gene's germline CDR1 is SNHLY and CDR2 FYNNEI. V shed 5 bases, J shed 7 bases, and the junction held 8 bases outside the gene matches. The CDR3 is made up of 14 amino acids. In its sample, this clone was seen a few times.

The sequenced sample was peripheral blood. The chain has TRBV2 and TRBJ2-1; TRBD1 agrees at 7 bases. The clonotype originates from a woman in her seventies with acute or convalescent COVID-19. The CDR3 protein is CASSLQGKGNEQFF. As DNA, the CDR3 is TGTGCCAGCAGTCTACAGGGGAAAGGGAATGAGCAGTTCTTC.